This is a list of T cell receptor beta chains from one sample in a study of blood T cell repertoires in COVID-19. Sequencing used immunoSEQ multiplex PCR; TCRdb keeps in-frame clones, though not all of them. The repertoire holds over 65,000 clones, roughly 80% seen once, with 36% in the top ten. Sequencing input: peripheral blood. These receptors all stem from a man aged 55 to 70 with COVID-19, enrolled during active disease. Each CDR3 is given with its conserved first and last residue. The D gene is left open where the match is weak. Some rows mark clone size as missing; the rest say once, few, many or name a class of expanded clone.

CDR3 DNA,CDR3 protein,J gene,V gene,clone size,D gene
TGTGCCACCAGTGATCCCCGTGGGGCAAAAAATCAGCCCCAGCATTTT,CATSDPRGAKNQPQHF,TRBJ1-5,TRBV24-1,NA,NA
TGCGCCAGCAGCCAAGATATACAGCCGAACACTGAAGCTTTCTTT,CASSQDIQPNTEAFF,TRBJ1-1,TRBV4-3,NA,NA
TGTGCCAGCAGCTTTGGGGACACAAGAAATGAAAAACTGTTTTTT,CASSFGDTRNEKLFF,TRBJ1-4,TRBV7-2,NA,NA
TGTGCCATCAGTGAAGGGAGCGGCTATGGCTACACCTTC,CAISEGSGYGYTF,TRBJ1-2,TRBV10-3,NA,NA
TGCGCCAGCAGCCTCACAGGGGCGGGCACAGATACGCAGTATTTT,CASSLTGAGTDTQYF,TRBJ2-3,TRBV4-3,once,TRBD1
TGTGCCAGCAGCTTGGTCGGGGGAGAGACCCAGTACTTC,CASSLVGGETQYF,TRBJ2-5,TRBV5-4,NA,NA
TGTGCCAGCGGGTTAGCGGGGGGATACTACAATGAGCAGTTCTTC,CASGLAGGYYNEQFF,TRBJ2-1,TRBV3-1/TRBV3-2,few,TRBD2
TGTGCCAGCAGCCCCCGGGACTCACAAGAGACCCAGTACTTC,CASSPRDSQETQYF,TRBJ2-5,TRBV11-1,NA,NA
TGCGCCAGCAGCTTGGCCGGTCAAAATGAAAAACTGTTTTTT,CASSLAGQNEKLFF,TRBJ1-4,TRBV5-1,NA,NA
TGTGCCAGCAGCCCCGGTGGGGGGGTACTCTACGAGCAGTACTTC,CASSPGGGVLYEQYF,TRBJ2-7,TRBV7-9,few,TRBD2
TGTGCCAGCAGCTTAGGGACTAGCGGGACCCACAATGAGCAGTTCTTC,CASSLGTSGTHNEQFF,TRBJ2-1,TRBV11-3,NA,TRBD2
TGCAGTGCTAGTCATCCTGGGGGGAATGAGCAGTTCTTC,CSASHPGGNEQFF,TRBJ2-1,TRBV20-1,NA,NA
TGTGCCAGCAGTTCAGCATTTAAGGGGCTTGTCACTGAAGCTTTCTTT,CASSSAFKGLVTEAFF,TRBJ1-1,TRBV6-2/TRBV6-3,NA,NA
TGTGCCAGCAGCCTCTCGAGCGGGTCTGGGGCCAACGTCCTGACTTTC,CASSLSSGSGANVLTF,TRBJ2-6,TRBV25-1,NA,NA
TGTGCCAGTAGTACCCCGCCTGCAGGGGGCCCCTATGGCTACACCTTC,CASSTPPAGGPYGYTF,TRBJ1-2,TRBV19,once,TRBD1
TGTGCAGTAGGACAGGGTGGCAATCAGCCCCAGCATTTT,CAVGQGGNQPQHF,TRBJ1-5,TRBV6-5,once,TRBD1
TGTGCCAGCAGTTTGGACAGAATGAACACTGAAGCTTTCTTT,CASSLDRMNTEAFF,TRBJ1-1,TRBV5-6,NA,NA
TGTGCCAGCAGCACAATGGGACAGGGGTATTCACCCCTCCACTTT,CASSTMGQGYSPLHF,TRBJ1-6,TRBV7-9,NA,TRBD1
TGTGCTAGCAGCTTAGGGGACAGACAAGAGACCCAGTACTTC,CASSLGDRQETQYF,TRBJ2-5,TRBV7-7,few,TRBD1
TGTGCCAGTAGTATAGGTGGGACAGCCTGGGAGCAGTACTTC,CASSIGGTAWEQYF,TRBJ2-7,TRBV19,NA,TRBD1
TGTGCCAGCAGTGAATCCGGGACCCGCGGGGGCCACGAGCAGTACTTC,CASSESGTRGGHEQYF,TRBJ2-7,TRBV25-1,NA,NA
TGTGCCAGCAGATCAGCGGGGGAGCTCCAAGAGACCCAGTACTTC,CASRSAGELQETQYF,TRBJ2-5,TRBV3-1/TRBV3-2,NA,TRBD2
TGTGCCAGCAAATCGGGACTAGGCTTGAATGAGCAGTTCTTC,CASKSGLGLNEQFF,TRBJ2-1,TRBV27,NA,TRBD2
TGTGCCAGCAGCCTCGGACTAGCGGGGTTGGAGACCCAGTACTTC,CASSLGLAGLETQYF,TRBJ2-5,TRBV27,NA,TRBD2
TGTGCCATCACCCTGGAGGGCTCCAATGAGCAGTTCTTC,CAITLEGSNEQFF,TRBJ2-1,TRBV10-3,NA,NA
TGTGCCAGCAGCTTAGTCTTTGCAGGGGATACCGGGGAGCTGTTTTTT,CASSLVFAGDTGELFF,TRBJ2-2,TRBV7-3,few,NA
TGTGCCAGCAGTTTTTCGGGTCAGCCCCAGCATTTT,CASSFSGQPQHF,TRBJ1-5,TRBV27,few,NA
TGTGCCAGCAGTGAACTCCCTGACAGCTACCACGAGCAGTACTTC,CASSELPDSYHEQYF,TRBJ2-7,TRBV6-1,NA,NA
TGTGCCAGCAGTGAAGCGCTGTTGGCCTCGGGCTACGAGCAGTACTTC,CASSEALLASGYEQYF,TRBJ2-7,TRBV2,few,NA
TGTGCCAGCAGCGTAGAGGGACTAGCGGGAGACGAGCAGTACTTC,CASSVEGLAGDEQYF,TRBJ2-7,TRBV9,few,TRBD2
TGTGCCAGCAGCTTAAACCCACTAGCGGGCACCGGGGAGCTGTTTTTT,CASSLNPLAGTGELFF,TRBJ2-2,TRBV7-3,NA,TRBD2
TGTGCCAGCAGTAATGGCAACTCCTACAATGAGCAGTTCTTC,CASSNGNSYNEQFF,TRBJ2-1,TRBV6-5,NA,NA
TGTGCCAGCAGCCAATTTAGCGGGAGCTCCTACAATGAGCAGTTCTTC,CASSQFSGSSYNEQFF,TRBJ2-1,TRBV14,NA,TRBD2
TGTGCCAGCAGTGAACCTAATGAGCAGTTCTTC,CASSEPNEQFF,TRBJ2-1,TRBV6-1,NA,NA
TGTGCCAGCAGTGAAAGGAGGGGGCTCGCCGGGGAGCTGTTTTTT,CASSERRGLAGELFF,TRBJ2-2,TRBV2,few,NA
TGTGCCAGCAGCTTATCGCAGGGCCAAGAGACCCAGTACTTC,CASSLSQGQETQYF,TRBJ2-5,TRBV7-9,NA,NA
TGCGCCAGCAGCCAAGAAACTAGCGGGAGGGCCAGTGGAGTAGATACGCAGTATTTT,CASSQETSGRASGVDTQYF,TRBJ2-3,TRBV4-1,NA,TRBD2
TGTGCCAGCAGCGTACTAGCGGGAGGGCCCCCTTACAATGAGCAGTTCTTC,CASSVLAGGPPYNEQFF,TRBJ2-1,TRBV5-5,few,TRBD2
TGTGCCAGCAGCTTAGAGCCCCGGGACAGAAAAGAGACCCAGTACTTC,CASSLEPRDRKETQYF,TRBJ2-5,TRBV21-1,few,NA
TGTGCCAGCAGTTGGGCAACCAATGGCTACACCTTC,CASSWATNGYTF,TRBJ1-2,TRBV7-2,NA,NA
TGTGCCAGCAGCTACCCGGGACAGATGAACACTGAAGCTTTCTTT,CASSYPGQMNTEAFF,TRBJ1-1,TRBV7-9,many,TRBD1
TGTGCCAGCAGCTTAGCGGGACAGGGCTGGGGCGACACTGAAGCTTTCTTT,CASSLAGQGWGDTEAFF,TRBJ1-1,TRBV7-2,NA,TRBD1
TGTGCCAGCAGGCCGCCGGGACTCTCCTACAATGAGCAGTTCTTC,CASRPPGLSYNEQFF,TRBJ2-1,TRBV7-6,NA,NA
TGTGCCAGCAGCCCAGGGGGCCGACCCTACGAGCAGTACTTC,CASSPGGRPYEQYF,TRBJ2-7,TRBV3-1/TRBV3-2,NA,TRBD1
TGTGCCAGCAGCTCCAGGGGAGGGACTGAAGCTTTCTTT,CASSSRGGTEAFF,TRBJ1-1,TRBV7-2,NA,NA
TGTGCCAGCAGCAGCTCCCTAGCCAGTGAGCAGTTCTTC,CASSSSLASEQFF,TRBJ2-1,TRBV7-3,NA,NA
TGTGCCAGTAGTATAGGTCACAGTCAGCCCCAGCATTTT,CASSIGHSQPQHF,TRBJ1-5,TRBV19,once,NA
TGTGCCAGCAGCCGGGGAGTTGGTGAAAAACTGTTTTTT,CASSRGVGEKLFF,TRBJ1-4,TRBV27,medium-sized,NA
TGCGCCAGCAGCTCCCCGAGGTTTGGCGGCTACACCTTC,CASSSPRFGGYTF,TRBJ1-2,TRBV5-1,NA,NA
TGTGCCAGCAGCTTAGCAGCTAGTCCCACAGATACGCAGTATTTT,CASSLAASPTDTQYF,TRBJ2-3,TRBV11-2,NA,NA
TGTGCCACCAGTGATTCGCGGGAGGGCGGGTTGTTCTTC,CATSDSREGGLFF,TRBJ2-1,TRBV24-1,NA,TRBD2
TGTGCCAGCACCTTGGGGGGGGTCAAGACGACCCAGTACTTC,CASTLGGVKTTQYF,TRBJ2-5,TRBV5-6,NA,TRBD2
TGCAGCGTTGATTACGGGAGCTGGGAGACCCAGTACTTC,CSVDYGSWETQYF,TRBJ2-5,TRBV29-1,once,NA
TGTGCCAGCAGCCAAGATACAGGGGGAAATGGCTACACCTTC,CASSQDTGGNGYTF,TRBJ1-2,TRBV3-1/TRBV3-2,NA,TRBD1